This passage covers 27 T cell receptor beta chains from one sample sequenced in a study of shared clonotypes between healthy human individuals. The assay was immunoSEQ multiplex PCR, and TCRdb's table has in-frame clones only and misses some. Of around 500,000 clones in the sample, around 75% were seen once. The sample taken for sequencing was PBMCs. The receptor source for this set is a woman in her thirties or forties in good health. Some clones in this sample may be carry-over from other donors' samples.

This chain uses TRBV6-5 with TRBJ2-1; 10 bases are a match to TRBD1. CDR1 is MNHEY and CDR2 is SVGAGI in the germline V gene. V shed 6 bases and J 6 bases; nucleotides not matched to a gene: 8. The CDR3 spans 15 residues. The CDR3 region has the DNA TGTGCCAGCAGGACCGGGACAGGGGAGGTCAATGAGCAGTTCTTC. It encodes CASRTGTGEVNEQFF.

The V call is TRBV7-8, the J call TRBJ1-4, with a weak D call TRBD1 (5 bases). This CDR3 is built from 17 residues. The germline V gene has CDR1 SGHVS and CDR2 FQNEAQ. Trimming removed 1 base from V and 2 bases from J, with 14 bases in between. The CDR3 region is CASSLVTAFVTNEKLFF. The CDR3 DNA is TGTGCCAGCAGCTTAGTGACAGCTTTCGTGACTAATGAAAAACTGTTTTTT.

In this sample, this clone turned up many times. V is TRBV28 and J is TRBJ1-1, with a weak D call TRBD1 (5 bases). CDR3 size: 13 residues. Per germline, CDR1 MDHEN and CDR2 SYDVKM. The V end was cut by 8 bases, the J end by 7 bases, with 17 bases between. CDR3 amino acids: CASVGEERGEAFF. CDR3 DNA: TGTGCCAGCGTCGGTGAGGAAAGGGGTGAAGCTTTCTTT.

There are many counts of this clone. The chain carries TRBV28 and TRBJ2-7; TRBD2 aligns across 11 bases. CDR3 length equals 16 residues. Germline CDR1 MDHEN, CDR2 SYDVKM. Losses at the gene ends were 4 bases for V and 4 bases for J; bases not matched to a gene: 9. The CDR3 reads CASSSLAGGPIYEQYF. CDR3 nucleotide sequence: TGTGCCAGCAGTTCCTTAGCGGGAGGGCCTATTTACGAGCAGTACTTC.

The V gene is TRBV5-1, the J gene TRBJ1-1; a weak D match, TRBD1 (6 bases). Germline V lookup: CDR1 SGHRS, CDR2 YFSETQ. The CDR3 consists of 14 residues. The V and J ends lost 6 bases and 1 base respectively, with 13 bases between them. Here the CDR3 reads CASTGDNSNTEAFF. The CDR3 DNA is TGCGCCAGCACGGGGGACAACTCGAACACTGAAGCTTTCTTT.

This rearrangement joins TRBV7-9 to TRBJ2-1; 13 bases are a match to TRBD2. The CDR3 runs 19 residues. The V gene end was trimmed by 5 bases and the J gene end by 0 bases; junction bases not matched to a gene: 10. The germline gives CDR1 SEHNR, CDR2 FQNEAQ (reference sequence). The DNA of the CDR3 is TGTGCCAGCAGCCGGGGGGCACTAGCGGGAGGGAGCTCCTACAATGAGCAGTTCTTC. Translating it yields CASSRGALAGGSSYNEQFF. Full variable domain (rest looked up from reference TRBV7-9 and TRBJ2-1): DTGVSQNPRHKITKRGQNVTFRCDPISEHNRLYWYRQTLGQGPEFLTYFQNEAQLEKSRLLSDRFSAERPKGSFSTLEIQRTEQGDSAMYLCASSRGALAGGSSYNEQFFGPGTRLTVL.

This clone was seen only once. The V call is TRBV4-2, the J call TRBJ2-1; 8 nucleotides agree with TRBD2. The CDR3 extends over 16 amino acids. With V trimmed by 0 bases and J by 4 bases, 5 bases remained unmatched. Germline V gene data show CDR1 as LGHNA and CDR2 as YNFKEQ. Here the CDR3 DNA reads TGTGCCAGCAGCCAAGACACGGGAGGGCCGTACAATGAGCAGTTCTTC. It translates to CASSQDTGGPYNEQFF.

The rearrangement links TRBV18 to TRBJ2-2; TRBD2 is a possible D gene (5 bases). The V gene lost 6 bases and the J gene lost 2 bases, with 10 bases spanning the gap. Germline values: CDR1 KGHSH, CDR2 LQKENI. The CDR3 extends over 14 amino acids. CDR3 loop: CASSSDFNTGELFF. The CDR3 bases are TGTGCCAGCTCCTCGGACTTTAACACCGGGGAGCTGTTTTTT. The complete variable domain, with remaining parts taken from reference TRBV18 and TRBJ2-2, reads NAGVMQNPRHLVRRRGQEARLRCSPMKGHSHVYWYRQLPEEGLKFMVYLQKENIIDESGMPKERFSAEFPKEGPSILRIQQVVRGDSAAYFCASSSDFNTGELFFGEGSRLTVL.

The chain is built from TRBV18 and TRBJ2-3, with 14 bases lining up with TRBD2. V lost 3 bases, J lost 6 bases, and 5 bases stayed unmatched. The CDR3 totals 16 residues. CDR1 and CDR2 from the germline V gene are KGHSH and LQKENI. CDR3 in DNA: TGTGCCAGCTCACCGGGACTAGCGGGAGCATCGGATACGCAGTATTTT. This sequence encodes CASSPGLAGASDTQYF. The full variable domain, its missing parts supplied by reference TRBV18 and TRBJ2-3, is NAGVMQNPRHLVRRRGQEARLRCSPMKGHSHVYWYRQLPEEGLKFMVYLQKENIIDESGMPKERFSAEFPKEGPSILRIQQVVRGDSAAYFCASSPGLAGASDTQYFGPGTRLTVL.

The chain couples TRBV7-9 to TRBJ2-5; D is perhaps TRBD2 (6 bases). With 6 bases removed from V and 3 bases from J, the gap between germline ends came to 20 bases. The CDR3 runs to 16 residues. CDR1 and CDR2 from the germline V gene are SEHNR and FQNEAQ (reference sequence). CDR3 amino acids: CASRPSSWDSKETQYF. CDR3 coding DNA: TGTGCCAGCAGGCCCTCCAGCTGGGACTCCAAAGAGACCCAGTACTTC.

This chain uses TRBV19 with TRBJ2-7, with TRBD1 matching 9 bases. CDR1 is LNHDA, CDR2 SQIVND, per germline (reference sequence). Losses at the gene ends were 5 bases for V and 1 base for J; bases not matched to a gene: 3. The CDR3 runs to 14 residues. CDR3 protein: CASSSGTGSYEQYF. CDR3 in DNA: TGTGCCAGTAGTTCCGGGACAGGGTCCTACGAGCAGTACTTC.

The rearrangement links TRBV28 to TRBJ1-6; 9 bases line up with TRBD1. Germline lookup yields CDR1 MDHEN and CDR2 SYDVKM. The CDR3 covers 15 residues. Trimming removed 4 bases from V and 10 bases from J; junction bases left unmatched: 8. CDR3 protein: CASSSGQGGGSPLHF. In DNA form, the CDR3 reads TGTGCCAGCAGTTCGGGACAGGGAGGTGGCTCACCCCTCCACTTT.

About this clone: This likely reflects a read error, since a far larger clone is one base away. The sample has other DNA sequences that encode this CDR3 too. CDR3 DNA: TGTGCCAGCAGCCAGGGATTATCGGGACTCCGGGCCGAGCAGTACTTC. It yields the protein CASSQGLSGLRAEQYF. The chain carries TRBV5-4 and TRBJ2-7; the D gene is possibly TRBD2 (6 bases). Trimming took 4 bases from V and 6 from J, leaving 23 bases between them. Per germline, CDR1 SGHNT and CDR2 YYREEE (reference sequence). There are 16 residues in the CDR3.

This clone was counted only a few times. The chain combines TRBV4-1 with TRBJ1-2; D is ambiguous. CDR3 length: 17 amino acids. Germline CDR1 reads MGHRA; CDR2 reads YSYEKL. V was cut by 2 bases and J by 1 base, with 17 bases left in between. The CDR3 is CASSQTPYRGLNYGYTF. CDR3 sequence (DNA): TGCGCCAGCAGCCAAACGCCCTACCGAGGGCTTAACTATGGCTACACCTTC.

The rearrangement joins TRBV6-1 to TRBJ2-7, with D tentatively TRBD2 (6 bases). V dropped 1 base and J dropped 3 bases, with 10 bases sitting between them. Germline CDR1 is MNHNS and CDR2 is SASEGT. The length of the CDR3 is 14 residues. The chain's CDR3 is CASSEVLASYEQYF. The CDR3 DNA reads TGTGCCAGCAGTGAAGTCCTAGCGAGCTACGAGCAGTACTTC.

The chain is built from TRBV28 and TRBJ2-2; a possible D gene is TRBD1 (6 bases). The CDR3 runs to 18 residues. V lost 3 bases to trimming and J lost 0 bases, with 17 bases between them. Germline lookup yields CDR1 MDHEN and CDR2 SYDVKM. The CDR3 bases are TGTGCCAGCAGTTTGTGGGGGCGTCGGAGATCGAACACCGGGGAGCTGTTTTTT. Its translation: CASSLWGRRRSNTGELFF.

V usage is TRBV7-9 and J usage is TRBJ1-1; 12 nucleotides line up with TRBD1. J lost 5 bases, V lost 5 bases, and 9 bases had no gene match. This CDR3 comprises 16 residues. From germline, CDR1 is SEHNR and CDR2 FQNEAQ (reference sequence). The CDR3 sequence: CASSESGTGGSTEAFF. For the CDR3, the DNA is TGTGCCAGCAGCGAATCCGGGACAGGGGGCAGTACTGAAGCTTTCTTT.

V and J are TRBV23-1 and TRBJ1-5; D not certain. TRBV23-1 is marked as an open reading frame, function uncertain. This CDR3 has 15 amino acids. The V and J ends lost 0 bases and 4 bases respectively, with 10 bases between them. This chain's CDR3 is CASSQSRDQNQPQHF. In nucleotides, the CDR3 is TGCGCCAGCAGTCAATCCCGGGATCAGAATCAGCCCCAGCATTTT.

The chain uses TRBV28 and TRBJ2-4; a weak D match, TRBD2 (6 bases). Germline lookup yields CDR1 MDHEN and CDR2 SYDVKM. This CDR3 spans 13 amino acids. V lost 6 bases and J 5 bases, leaving 11 bases between the germline ends. The CDR3 spells CASSLSGENIQYF. The CDR3, as DNA: TGTGCCAGCAGCCTTAGCGGCGAAAACATTCAGTACTTC.

V gene TRBV5-6 combines with J gene TRBJ1-3, with D unclear. The CDR3 is 15 residues long. Germline V CDR1 and CDR2: SGHDT, YYEEEE. V lost 1 base and J lost 0, with 8 bases in between. CDR3 protein: CASSLTASSGNTIYF. The CDR3 DNA reads as TGTGCCAGCAGCTTGACCGCCTCCTCTGGAAACACCATATATTTT.

CDR3 protein: CASSPSGGSGANVLTF. In nucleotides, the CDR3 is TGTGCCAGCAGCCCTTCAGGGGGCTCTGGGGCCAACGTCCTGACTTTC. The chain uses TRBV7-3 and TRBJ2-6; 7 nucleotides agree with TRBD1. The CDR3 runs to 16 residues. The germline V gene has CDR1 SGHTA and CDR2 FQGTGA. Losses at the gene ends were 5 bases for V and 0 bases for J; bases not matched to a gene: 4.

This clone was detected only once. The chain recombines TRBV5-4 with TRBJ2-5; 14 nucleotides line up with TRBD2. Germline V gene lookup returns CDR1 SGHNT and CDR2 YYREEE (reference sequence). The CDR3 has 16 residues. Trimming took 4 bases from V and 5 from J; bases not matched to a gene: 7. The CDR3 bases are TGTGCCAGCAGCGGGGGACTAGCGGGAGTCCGGGAGACCCAGTACTTC. Its protein is CASSGGLAGVRETQYF.

This clone was picked up one time. The J gene is TRBJ2-3, the V gene TRBV5-4, with TRBD2 matching over 10 bases. The CDR3 runs 19 residues. The germline V gene has CDR1 SGHNT and CDR2 YYREEE (reference sequence). The V and J ends lost 3 bases and 2 bases, in that order; junction bases with no gene match: 15. Here the CDR3 reads CASSSQWTSGLPHTDTQYF. CDR3 bases: TGTGCCAGCAGCTCGCAATGGACTAGCGGATTACCCCACACAGATACGCAGTATTTT.

The V gene is TRBV18, the J gene TRBJ2-1; 8 nucleotides agree with TRBD1. This CDR3 comprises 20 residues. CDR1 is KGHSH, CDR2 LQKENI, per germline. V shed 5 bases, J shed 4 bases, and the junction held 22 bases outside the gene matches. The chain's CDR3 is CASSFGRQGSPRSYYNEQFF. Here the CDR3 DNA reads TGTGCCAGCTCATTTGGGAGACAGGGGTCTCCCCGGTCCTATTACAATGAGCAGTTCTTC.

The gene calls are TRBV7-9 and TRBJ2-3; D is possibly TRBD2 (5 bases). V gave up 1 base and J gave up 3 bases, with 14 bases separating them. Germline CDR1 is SEHNR and CDR2 is FQNEAQ (reference sequence). The CDR3 extends over 16 amino acids. As DNA, the CDR3 is TGTGCCAGCAGCTTAGTATCCGGGAAGTATACAGATACGCAGTATTTT. Protein sequence: CASSLVSGKYTDTQYF.

This sequence joins TRBV30 and TRBJ2-7, with TRBD1 as a possible D gene (6 bases). Trimming stripped 2 bases from V and 3 bases from J, with 14 bases between. Germline lookup yields CDR1 GTSNPN and CDR2 SVGIG (reference sequence). The CDR3 runs 14 residues. The CDR3 spells CAWSLRGIRYEQYF. The CDR3, as DNA: TGTGCCTGGAGTTTAAGGGGGATACGCTACGAGCAGTACTTC.

This clone appeared once. This chain uses TRBV7-2 with TRBJ1-3; no clear D. There are 14 residues in the CDR3. V was clipped by 0 bases and J by 1 base, with 4 bases between them. Per germline, CDR1 SGHTA and CDR2 FQGNSA. The CDR3 loop reads CASSLAKSGNTIYF. The CDR3 nucleotides are TGTGCCAGCAGCTTAGCCAAGTCTGGAAACACCATATATTTT. Looking up the rest from reference TRBV7-2 and TRBJ1-3 gives the full variable domain: GAGVSQSPSNKVTEKGKDVELRCDPISGHTALYWYRQSLGQGLEFLIYFQGNSAPDKSGLPSDRFSAERTGGSVSTLTIQRTQQEDSAVYLCASSLAKSGNTIYFGEGSWLTVV.